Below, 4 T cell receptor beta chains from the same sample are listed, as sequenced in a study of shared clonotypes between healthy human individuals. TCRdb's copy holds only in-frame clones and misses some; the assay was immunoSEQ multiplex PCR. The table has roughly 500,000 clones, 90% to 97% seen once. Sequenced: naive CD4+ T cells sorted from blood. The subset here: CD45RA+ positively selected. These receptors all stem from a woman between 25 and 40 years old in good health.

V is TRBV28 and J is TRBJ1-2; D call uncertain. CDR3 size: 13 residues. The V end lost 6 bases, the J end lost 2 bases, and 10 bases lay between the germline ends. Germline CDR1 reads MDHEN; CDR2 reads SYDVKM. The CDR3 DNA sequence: TGTGCCAGCAGACTAGACACCAACTATGGCTACACCTTC. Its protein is CASRLDTNYGYTF.

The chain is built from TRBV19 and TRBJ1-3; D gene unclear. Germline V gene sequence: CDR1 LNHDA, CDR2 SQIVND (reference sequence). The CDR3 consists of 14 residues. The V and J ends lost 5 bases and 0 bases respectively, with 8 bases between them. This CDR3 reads CASSFDYSGNTIYF. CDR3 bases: TGTGCCAGTAGTTTCGACTACTCTGGAAACACCATATATTTT.

The CDR3 nucleotides are TGTGCCAGCAGTTACTTACCGGGACAGCTAACCGGTTACGAGCAGTACTTC. It yields the protein CASSYLPGQLTGYEQYF. The chain combines TRBV27 with TRBJ2-7, with TRBD1 identical over 7 bases. From germline, CDR1 is MNHEY and CDR2 SMNVEV (reference sequence). V gave up 4 bases and J gave up 4 bases; unmatched junction bases: 16. The CDR3 length is 17 residues.

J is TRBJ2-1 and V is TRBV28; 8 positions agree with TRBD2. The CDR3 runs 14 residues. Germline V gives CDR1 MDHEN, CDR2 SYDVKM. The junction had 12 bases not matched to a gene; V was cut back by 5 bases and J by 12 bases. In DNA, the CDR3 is TGTGCCAGCAGTCCACCTGGGACTAGTGGGGCGCAGTTCTTC. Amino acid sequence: CASSPPGTSGAQFF. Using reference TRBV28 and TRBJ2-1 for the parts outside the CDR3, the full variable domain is DVKVTQSSRYLVKRTGEKVFLECVQDMDHENMFWYRQDPGLGLRLIYFSYDVKMKEKGDIPEGYSVSREKKERFSLILESASTNQTSMYLCASSPPGTSGAQFFGPGTRLTVL.